This T cell receptor beta chain was documented in a study of T cell repertoires in cytomegalovirus infection. V lost 0 bases, J lost 3 bases, and 13 bases stayed unmatched. Germline loops: CDR1 LGHNA, CDR2 YSLEER. The CDR3 is 18 amino acids. TCRdb called the reads again in MiXCR, with one record for every CDR3 protein. The sample records around 310,000 distinct CDR3 sequences, 15% to 20% being singletons. Specimen: PBMCs. The V call is TRBV4-3, the J call TRBJ2-7; 8 positions agree with TRBD1. This receptor was taken from a human donor in good health (CMV status not recorded). Some clones in this sample may be carry-over from other donors' samples. The DNA of the CDR3 is TGCGCCAGCAGCCAAGAGATTCCCCGCCAGGGGGCTCTCTACGAGCAGTACTTC. It specifies CASSQEIPRQGALYEQYF.